This entry lists 27 T cell receptor beta chains sequenced from one sample in a study of glioma-infiltrating T cells. Amplification of TCR alpha and beta CDR3 regions from RNA used iRepertoire nested multiplex PCR. TCRdb called the multiplex PCR reads again in MiXCR, with one record for every CDR3 protein. The profile shows 90,000 or so distinct CDR3 sequences, about 40% of them singletons. The sample taken for sequencing was glioma tissue, nonneoplastic brain tissue, or PBMCs (not recorded which). The receptors were sampled from a human donor with low-grade glioma or glioblastoma, undergoing nonglioma brain surgery, or in good health (not recorded which).

In regard to this clonotype: A read error may be the cause here, since a much bigger clone is one base away. Since the CDR3 does not end with the conserved phenylalanine or tryptophan, this likely comes from a read error. This chain links TRBV9 with TRBJ2-5; 7 nucleotides line up with TRBD2. The germline V gene encodes CDR1 SGDLS and CDR2 YYNGEE. The CDR3 spans 15 residues. Germline trimming cut 0 bases from V and 1 base from J; bases unmatched to any gene: 3. CDR3 protein: CASSVDGGSQETQYL. The CDR3 nucleotides read TGTGCCAGCAGCGTAGACGGCGGGAGCCAAGAGACCCAGTACCTC.

A word on this clonotype: Compared with germline, one end of the junction differs, possibly owing to a read error. This sequence joins TRBV3-1 and TRBJ2-4; 9 nucleotides line up with TRBD2. The CDR3 loop spans 19 amino acids. Germline V lookup: CDR1 LGHDT, CDR2 YNNKEL (reference sequence). As DNA, the CDR3 is TGTGTCAGCAGCCATACGCCTACCTGGACTAGCGCAGCCAAAAACATTCAGTACTTC. It yields the protein CVSSHTPTWTSAAKNIQYF.

This clonotype came up a few times. This rearrangement joins TRBV29-1 to TRBJ2-1; D remains unclear. V gave up 4 bases and J gave up 8 bases, with 3 bases separating them. The CDR3 totals 9 residues. Germline lookup yields CDR1 SQVTM and CDR2 ANQGSEA. The CDR3 nucleotides are TGCAGCGTTGGGGATGAGCAGTTCTTC. Translation gives CSVGDEQFF.

This clonotype was counted ten times or more. The genes are TRBV6-1 and TRBJ2-7, with TRBD1 as a possible D gene (5 bases). The germline V gene encodes CDR1 MNHNS and CDR2 SASEGT. The CDR3 covers 15 residues. V was cut by 5 bases and J by 0 bases, with 14 bases left in between. Here the CDR3 reads CASSKTWGASYEQYF. The CDR3 DNA sequence: TGTGCCAGCAGTAAGACTTGGGGCGCCTCCTACGAGCAGTACTTC.

A note on this clonotype: The junction differs from germline at one of its ends, possibly a read error. This chain connects TRBV7-2 to TRBJ1-1; D is perhaps TRBD1 (5 bases). CDR1 and CDR2 (germline): SGHTA, FQGNSA. CDR3 length: 15 amino acids. CDR3 loop: CASSRYQAGTAEAFF. The CDR3 DNA reads TGTGCCAGCAGCCGTTACCAGGCAGGGACGGCTGAAGCCTTCTTT.

About this clonotype itself: This may be a read error: a much more frequent sequence differs by one nucleotide. V gene TRBV2 combines with J gene TRBJ2-2; D is possibly TRBD1 (5 bases). This CDR3 has 16 amino acids. CDR1 SNHLY and CDR2 FYNNEI come from the germline V gene. With 6 bases removed from V and 1 base from J, the gap between germline ends came to 15 bases. CDR3 sequence reads: CASRLGQAKNTGELFF. The CDR3 region has the DNA TGTGCCAGCAGGCTCGGACAAGCGAAGAACACCGGGGAGCTGTTTTTT.

The CDR3 loop is CAGLDRGFSHEQYV. For the CDR3, the DNA is TGTGCCGGCTTGGACAGGGGCTTTTCCCACGAGCAGTACGTC. V gene TRBV2 combines with J gene TRBJ2-7; 9 bases fit TRBD1. Germline V CDR1 and CDR2: SNHLY, FYNNEI. The length of the CDR3 is 14 residues. V shed 11 bases and J 5 bases; nucleotides not matched to a gene: 13.

The sample holds many counts of this clonotype. The chain uses TRBV19 and TRBJ1-2; TRBD1 matches at 7 bases. The CDR3 totals 13 residues. V lost 9 bases to trimming and J lost 2 bases; unmatched junction nucleotides: 6. The germline V gene encodes CDR1 LNHDA and CDR2 SQIVND (reference sequence). CDR3 loop: CASRDRYNYGYTF. For the CDR3, the DNA is TGTGCCAGCCGGGACAGATACAACTATGGCTACACCTTC. Full variable domain (missing parts from reference TRBV19 and TRBJ1-2): DGGITQSPKYLFRKEGQNVTLSCEQNLNHDAMYWYRQDPGQGLRLIYYSQIVNDFQKGDIAEGYSVSREKKESFPLTVTSAQKNPTAFYLCASRDRYNYGYTFGSGTRLTVV.

With respect to this clonotype: Compared with germline, one end of the junction differs, possibly owing to a read error. This sequence joins TRBV20-1 and TRBJ2-1, with 12 bases matching TRBD2. The CDR3 totals 11 residues. Germline loops: CDR1 DFQATT, CDR2 SNEGSKA (reference sequence). This chain's CDR3 is CSGRTSGVQFF. CDR3 bases: TGCAGTGGGAGGACTAGCGGGGTCCAGTTTTTC.

This clonotype was counted ten times or more. V is TRBV7-2 and J is TRBJ2-7; D is possibly TRBD2 (6 bases). This CDR3 has 18 amino acids. The V gene's germline CDR1 is SGHTA and CDR2 FQGNSA. Trimming cost V 1 base and J 8 bases, with 27 bases left between them. CDR3: CASSLGWGSGLPQLQQYF. The CDR3 DNA is TGTGCCAGCAGCTTAGGGTGGGGATCGGGACTCCCGCAGCTTCAGCAGTACTTC.

The genes are TRBV7-9 and TRBJ1-1, with 7 bases lining up with TRBD1. With V trimmed by 5 bases and J by 7 bases, 13 bases remained unmatched. Germline lookup yields CDR1 SEHNR and CDR2 FQNEAQ (reference sequence). The CDR3 spans 15 residues. As DNA, the CDR3 is TGTGCCAGCAGCCTAGTCACGACAGGGTCCAGTGAAGCTTTCTTT. It yields the protein CASSLVTTGSSEAFF.

A remark on this clonotype: The junction departs from the called germline gene at one end, perhaps through a read error. V is TRBV6-2 or TRBV6-3 and J is TRBJ2-5, with 9 bases aligning to TRBD1. The CDR3 runs 16 residues. Germline V gene data show CDR1 as MNHEY and CDR2 as SVGEGT. The CDR3 loop is CSSLYFGQGLRETQSF. DNA of the CDR3: TGTTCCAGCCTTTATTTTGGACAGGGGCTACGGGAGACCCAGTCCTTC.

In this sample, this clonotype turned up many times. The chain uses TRBV5-6 and TRBJ2-1; D not resolved. V gave up 4 bases and J gave up 8 bases, with 7 bases separating them. CDR1 is SGHDT, CDR2 YYEEEE, per germline. This CDR3 is 11 amino acids long. The CDR3 region is CASSQKDEQFF. CDR3 sequence (DNA): TGTGCCAGCAGCCAAAAAGATGAGCAGTTCTTC. Together with reference TRBV5-6 and TRBJ2-1, the CDR3 gives the full variable domain: DAGVTQSPTHLIKTRGQQVTLRCSPKSGHDTVSWYQQALGQGPQFIFQYYEEEERQRGNFPDRFSGHQFPNYSSELNVNALLLGDSALYLCASSQKDEQFFGPGTRLTVL.

The table lists this clonotype with many counts. The chain recombines TRBV2 with TRBJ2-7; tentatively, D is TRBD1 or TRBD2 (6 bases each). Germline assignment: CDR1 SNHLY and CDR2 FYNNEI. The V end lost 5 bases, the J end lost 6 bases, and 14 bases lay between the germline ends. The CDR3 extends over 13 amino acids. In DNA, the CDR3 is TGTGCCAGCAGTCCGAGGGGGGAAGGCGAGCAGTACTTC. This codes for CASSPRGEGEQYF.

The chain carries TRBV19 and TRBJ2-5, with D possibly matching TRBD1 (6 bases). CDR1 is LNHDA and CDR2 is SQIVND in the germline V gene (reference sequence). The germline V and J ends were trimmed by 3 bases and 5 bases, with 13 bases remaining between them. The CDR3 is 14 residues long. The CDR3 region is CASSIAGEGETQYF. The DNA of the CDR3 is TGTGCCAGTAGTATCGCAGGGGAAGGGGAGACCCAGTACTTC.

This clonotype was recorded many times. This chain uses TRBV7-2 with TRBJ2-7; 10 nucleotides line up with TRBD1. Germline CDR1 reads SGHTA; CDR2 reads FQGNSA. CDR3 length equals 14 residues. V was pared by 5 bases and J by 5 bases, with 6 bases of the junction left unmatched. CDR3 coding DNA: TGTGCCAGCAGCCACGACAGGGGGCTTGACGAGCAGTACTTC. Residues: CASSHDRGLDEQYF. Combining the CDR3 with reference TRBV7-2 and TRBJ2-7 gives the whole variable domain GAGVSQSPSNKVTEKGKDVELRCDPISGHTALYWYRQSLGQGLEFLIYFQGNSAPDKSGLPSDRFSAERTGGSVSTLTIQRTQQEDSAVYLCASSHDRGLDEQYFGPGTRLTVT.

The J gene is TRBJ1-3, the V gene TRBV9, with unresolved D. CDR1 is SGDLS and CDR2 is YYNGEE in the germline V gene. V lost 4 bases and J lost 4, with 15 bases in between. The CDR3 loop spans 15 amino acids. CDR3 in DNA: TGTGCCAGCAGCAAGAGCGACCGAGAGGGAAACACCATATATTTT. Protein sequence: CASSKSDREGNTIYF. The full variable domain, its missing parts supplied by reference TRBV9 and TRBJ1-3, is DSGVTQTPKHLITATGQRVTLRCSPRSGDLSVYWYQQSLDQGLQFLIQYYNGEERAKGNILERFSAQQFPDLHSELNLSSLELGDSALYFCASSKSDREGNTIYFGEGSWLTVV.

This clonotype was found many times. The chain combines TRBV19 with TRBJ2-1; 12 nucleotides line up with TRBD2. Germline CDR1 and CDR2: LNHDA and SQIVND (reference sequence). The CDR3 is made up of 20 amino acids. J was trimmed by 0 bases and V by 7 bases; bases with no gene match: 16. CDR3 nucleotide sequence: TGTGCCAGTACCACATGGGGGCTAGCGGGAGGGAGGAGCTCCTACAATGAGCAGTTCTTC. It codes for CASTTWGLAGGRSSYNEQFF.

Details on this clonotype: At one end, the junction sequence differs from germline, possibly due to a read error. CDR3 in amino acids: CASSLASSEQYF. The CDR3 DNA reads TGTGCCAGCAGCTTAGCTAGCAGCGAGCAGTACTTT. This chain connects TRBV12-3 or TRBV12-4 to TRBJ2-5; tentative D call: TRBD2 (5 bases). CDR3 size: 12 residues.

Regarding this clonotype: It may be a read error: a sequence one base away is much more abundant. The chain links TRBV2 to TRBJ2-7; TRBD2 aligns across 8 bases. The CDR3 length is 11 residues. V shed 8 bases, J shed 10 bases, and the junction held 7 bases outside the gene matches. Germline V gene data show CDR1 as SNHLY and CDR2 as FYNNEI. Here the CDR3 reads CASLLAAAQYF. DNA for the CDR3: TGTGCCAGCTTACTAGCGGCAGCCCAGTACTTC.

This clonotype was seen repeatedly, ten times or more. The chain carries TRBV15 and TRBJ2-1, with D tentatively TRBD2 (5 bases). This CDR3 region has 15 residues. Trimming stripped 5 bases from V and 6 bases from J, with 17 bases between. Looked up from germline, CDR1 is LNHNV and CDR2 is YYDKDF (reference sequence). The CDR3 protein is CATSVPGLGCNEQFF. In DNA form, the CDR3 reads TGTGCCACCAGCGTTCCGGGATTGGGGTGCAATGAGCAGTTCTTC.

This clonotype was recorded at least ten times. The V call is TRBV7-2, the J call TRBJ1-2, with D uncertain. Germline CDR1 and CDR2: SGHTA and FQGNSA. The V end was cut by 6 bases, the J end by 8 bases, with 13 bases between. The CDR3 contains 12 residues. This CDR3 reads CASSPDGRGYTF. As DNA, the CDR3 is TGTGCCAGCAGTCCAGACGGTCGCGGCTACACCTTC.

This clonotype was observed at least ten times. The chain joins TRBV6-2 or TRBV6-3 to TRBJ2-1; D is uncertain. Deletions cut 2 bases from V and 9 bases from J, with 8 bases between. Germline CDR1 is MNHEY and CDR2 is SVGEGT. The CDR3 is made up of 12 amino acids. The DNA of the CDR3 is TGTGCCAGCAGTTACCCCGTACCTGAGCAGTTCTTC. Its protein is CASSYPVPEQFF.

This clonotype was picked up many times. J is TRBJ2-5 and V is TRBV24-1; 12 positions agree with TRBD1. Germline trimming cut 9 bases from V and 2 bases from J; bases unmatched to any gene: 3. The CDR3 spans 14 residues. Germline lookup yields CDR1 KGHDR and CDR2 SFDVKD. In DNA form, the CDR3 reads TGTGCCACCGGGGACAGGGGGCTGCAAGAGACCCAGTACTTC. It yields the protein CATGDRGLQETQYF.

The CDR3: CASSLESSGRALISEQFF. The CDR3 nucleotides are TGTGCCAGCAGCTTGGAGTCTAGCGGGAGGGCCCTTATCAGTGAGCAGTTCTTC. J is TRBJ2-1 and V is TRBV5-5; 12 bases are shared with TRBD2. J lost 9 bases, V lost 0 bases, and 13 bases had no gene match. This CDR3 has 18 amino acids. Germline V gene lookup returns CDR1 SGHKS and CDR2 YYEKEE (reference sequence).

This clonotype was seen many times. This chain joins TRBV11-3 and TRBJ2-1; 7 bases match TRBD2. The CDR3 covers 13 residues. CDR1 SGHNT and CDR2 YENEEA come from the germline V gene. J gave up 15 bases and V 1 base, and 9 bases lay outside the gene matches. The CDR3: CASSLAETSSLFF. CDR3 nucleotides: TGTGCCAGCAGCTTAGCTGAGACTAGCAGTTTGTTCTTC.

Comments on this clonotype: Being one base from a much bigger clone, this may be a read error. The chain uses TRBV2 and TRBJ1-1, with 9 bases matching TRBD1. There are 13 residues in the CDR3. Germline CDR1 is SNHLY and CDR2 is FYNNEI. The CDR3 nucleotides are TGTGCCAGCAGGGGACAGGGTTCCACTGAAGCTTCCTTT. Protein sequence: CASRGQGSTEASF.